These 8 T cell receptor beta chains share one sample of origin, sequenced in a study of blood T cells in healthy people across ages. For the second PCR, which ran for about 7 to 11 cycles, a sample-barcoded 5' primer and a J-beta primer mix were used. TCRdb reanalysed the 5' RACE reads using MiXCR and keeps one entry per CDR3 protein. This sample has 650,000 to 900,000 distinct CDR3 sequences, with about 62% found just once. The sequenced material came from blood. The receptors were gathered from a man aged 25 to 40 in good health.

The chain's CDR3 is CASAGDRAYEQYF. The CDR3, as DNA: TGTGCCAGCGCAGGGGACAGGGCCTACGAGCAGTACTTC. The chain couples TRBV7-9 to TRBJ2-7; 9 bases map to TRBD1. CDR3 length equals 13 residues. Germline V gene lookup returns CDR1 SEHNR and CDR2 FQNEAQ (reference sequence). The ends lost 8 bases at V and 2 bases at J; junction bases unmatched: 4.

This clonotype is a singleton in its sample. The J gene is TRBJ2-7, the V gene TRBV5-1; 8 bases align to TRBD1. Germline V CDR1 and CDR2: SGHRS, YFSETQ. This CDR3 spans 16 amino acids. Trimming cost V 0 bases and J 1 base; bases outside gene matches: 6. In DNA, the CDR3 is TGCGCCAGCAGCTTGGGACTTCGGACAGGGTCCTACGAGCAGTACTTC. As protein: CASSLGLRTGSYEQYF.

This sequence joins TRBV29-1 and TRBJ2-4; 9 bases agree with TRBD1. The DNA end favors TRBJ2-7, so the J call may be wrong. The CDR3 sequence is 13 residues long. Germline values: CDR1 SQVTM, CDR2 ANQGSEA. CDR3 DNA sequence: TGCAGCGTTGTGGGGGGACAGGGCTACGAGCAGTACTTC. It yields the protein CSVVGGQGYEQYF.

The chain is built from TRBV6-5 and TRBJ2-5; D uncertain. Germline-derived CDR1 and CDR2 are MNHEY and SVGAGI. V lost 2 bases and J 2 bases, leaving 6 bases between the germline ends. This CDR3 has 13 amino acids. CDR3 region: CASSYRRQETQYF. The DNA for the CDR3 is TGTGCCAGCAGTTACCGTAGGCAAGAGACCCAGTACTTC.

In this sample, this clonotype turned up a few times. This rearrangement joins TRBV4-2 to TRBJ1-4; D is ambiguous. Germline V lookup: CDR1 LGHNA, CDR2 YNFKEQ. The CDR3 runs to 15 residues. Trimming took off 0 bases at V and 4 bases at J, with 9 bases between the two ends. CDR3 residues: CASSQEPGFNEKLFF. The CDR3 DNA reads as TGTGCCAGCAGCCAAGAACCCGGGTTTAATGAAAAACTGTTTTTT.

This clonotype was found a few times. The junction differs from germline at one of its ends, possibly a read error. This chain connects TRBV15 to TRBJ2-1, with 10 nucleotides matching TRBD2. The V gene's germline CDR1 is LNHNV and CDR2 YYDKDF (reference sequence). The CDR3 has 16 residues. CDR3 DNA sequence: TGTGCCACTAGCAGAGTAGGGTTAGCGGGGGGCAATGAGCAGTTCTTC. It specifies CATSRVGLAGGNEQFF.

The CDR3 DNA follows: TGTGCCAGCAGTTTCCCGGCGGGGAGGGGTCAGGCTGAGCAGTTCTTC. This codes for CASSFPAGRGQAEQFF. The V and J genes are TRBV12-3 or TRBV12-4 and TRBJ2-1, with 7 bases lining up with TRBD2. Trimming cost V 3 bases and J 9 bases; bases outside gene matches: 14. This CDR3 has 16 residues.

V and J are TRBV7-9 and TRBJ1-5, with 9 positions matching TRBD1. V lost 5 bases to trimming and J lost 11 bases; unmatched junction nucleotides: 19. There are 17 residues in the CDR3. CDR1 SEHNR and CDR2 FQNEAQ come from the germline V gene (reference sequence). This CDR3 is CASSKGYPGQGGTAQHF. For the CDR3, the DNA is TGTGCCAGCAGCAAGGGTTATCCGGGACAGGGAGGAACAGCCCAGCATTTT.